This T cell receptor (beta chain) emerged from a study of blood T cell repertoires in COVID-19. Overall study context: The United States, Italy and Spain supplied acute and convalescent COVID-19 samples.

The V gene's germline CDR1 is ENHRY and CDR2 SYGVKD. CDR3 size: 14 residues. V trimming: 5 bases; J trimming: 6 bases; junction bases outside the gene matches: 4. The data were produced by immunoSEQ multiplex PCR, yet TCRdb's version contains in-frame clones alone and is incomplete. The sample lists around 160,000 clones; about four fifths were seen once. The TCR comes from a middle-aged man who had recovered from COVID-19. The sample taken for sequencing was PBMCs or T cells enriched from blood (not recorded which). The chain recombines TRBV10-3 with TRBJ1-4; 9 nucleotides line up with TRBD1. Here the CDR3 reads CAISNRDRDEKLFF. The CDR3 DNA reads as TGTGCCATCAGTAACCGGGACAGGGATGAAAAACTGTTTTTT.